This T cell receptor beta chain was profiled in a study of blood T cell repertoires in COVID-19. The wider study: Both acute and convalescent COVID-19 samples were obtained from the United States, Italy and Spain. PBMCs, B-cell-depleted T cells, or T cells provided the cDNA or gDNA that made up the material.

Authors' processing steps: Scientists estimated how many nucleated cells there were by amplifying reference gene primers. Only in-frame clones appear in the TCRdb table, and some are missing; sequencing was by immunoSEQ multiplex PCR. Clone size and V and J calls were adopted from that table, with D and trimming inferred from the DNA. There are 45,000 to 60,000 clones in the sample; about 89% occur only once, and roughly 15% lies in the top ten. Sequenced: peripheral blood. This TCR was recovered from a man aged 55-75 years with active or convalescent COVID-19.

This CDR3 reads CASSFRRGGSTNEKLFF. CDR3 DNA: TGTGCCAGCAGCTTCCGGAGGGGGGGAAGTACTAATGAAAAACTGTTTTTT. The genes are TRBV5-4 and TRBJ1-4; TRBD1 is a possible D gene (6 bases). CDR3 length equals 17 residues. V gave up 2 bases and J gave up 2 bases, with 16 bases separating them. Germline CDR1 reads SGHNT; CDR2 reads YYREEE (reference sequence).